A single sample is the source of the 32 T cell receptor delta chains below, sequenced in a study of DNA immune sequencing with unique molecular identifiers. Primers for all 8 TRDV and 4 TRDJ genes amplified genomic DNA in 32-plex. In about 3 barcoding PCR cycles, molecules received a 12-nucleotide UMI, then adapter PCR followed. TCRdb re-processed the multiplex PCR reads via CATT. Among approximately 2,100 delta-chain clones, 10% to 12% were seen once, and the ten largest hold around 50%. The sequenced sample consisted of gamma-delta T cells enriched from blood buffy coat, or unenriched PBMCs (not recorded which). The receptors stem from a human donor in good health.

As regards this clone: It is likely a read error: a sequence one base away is far more abundant. This sample includes further DNA sequences coding for the same CDR3. The chain couples TRDV2 to TRDJ3; possible D gene TRDD3, 5 bases. The CDR3 runs to 17 residues. Germline-derived CDR1 and CDR2 are GEAIGNYY and EKD. CDR3 sequence reads: CACDTSPPSWDTRQMFF. The CDR3 DNA is TGTGCCTGTGACACATCGCCCCCCTCCTGGGACACCCGTCAGATGTTTTTC.

Of note for this clone: One base separates it from a far larger clone, so it is likely a read error. The CDR3 here is CACDSLLGDTPYTDKLIF. The CDR3 coding sequence is TGTGCCTGTGATTCTTTACTGGGGGATACGCCCTACACCGATAAACTCATCTTT. The chain carries TRDV2 and TRDJ1; 13 bases are a match to TRDD3. The J gene is not listed in TCRdb, so it was assigned here from a DNA match to germline. The CDR3 sequence is 18 residues long. Germline CDR1 reads GEAIGNYY; CDR2 reads EKD. Trimming cost V 4 bases and J 0 bases; bases outside gene matches: 10.

Comment on this clone: The sample has other DNA sequences that encode this CDR3 too. The rearrangement joins TRAV14/DV4 to TRDJ1, with D tentatively TRDD2 (7 bases). Since TCRdb gives no J gene, matching the DNA to germline was used here to assign it. Germline loops: CDR1 TSDPSYG, CDR2 QGSYDQQN (reference sequence). This CDR3 region has 27 residues. Between the trimmed V and J ends, which lost 0 bases and 0 bases, there was a span of 44 bases. For the CDR3, the DNA is TGTGCAATGAGAGAGGGCCTCACGGTTCCTACGAAAGATCCCGTGGTCCGGATACTCCGTTACACCGATAAACTCATCTTT. It specifies CAMREGLTVPTKDPVVRILRYTDKLIF.

This clone turned up a few times. One base separates it from a far larger clone, so it is likely a read error. This chain links TRDV2 with TRDJ1; possible D gene TRDD3, 5 bases. This CDR3 comprises 16 residues. Trimming cost V 3 bases and J 3 bases, with 19 bases left between them. Germline V gives CDR1 GEAIGNYY, CDR2 EKD. The CDR3 loop reads CACDDLQGTYADKLIF. For the CDR3, the DNA is TGTGCCTGTGACGACCTCCAGGGGACGTACGCCGATAAACTCATCTTT.

This clone has a handful of counts. The protein given by TCRdb reflects a much larger clone and differs at residue 5 from this DNA's translation, likely from a read error; the protein shown is the DNA's translation. The V call is TRDV2, the J call TRDJ1, with 9 positions matching TRDD3. Germline CDR1 is GEAIGNYY and CDR2 is EKD. This CDR3 contains 17 residues. Trimming at V came to 3 bases and at J to 0 bases, leaving 10 bases not matched to a gene. The CDR3 bases are TGTGCCTGTGACTCTCTGGGGGATGGAAAGTACACCGATAAACTCATCTTT. It codes for CACDSLGDGKYTDKLIF.

This clone was recorded a few times. One base separates it from a far larger clone, so it is likely a read error. Other DNA sequences in the same sample also yield this CDR3. This sequence joins TRDV2 and TRDJ3, with D perhaps matching TRDD3 (5 bases). The CDR3 is made up of 20 amino acids. Germline CDR1 is GEAIGNYY and CDR2 is EKD. V dropped 0 bases and J dropped 0 bases, with 17 bases sitting between them. CDR3 DNA: TGTGCCTGTGACACCTTGGGGACCACTAACGGCTCCTGGGACACCCGACAGATGTTTTTC. Amino acids: CACDTLGTTNGSWDTRQMFF.

As regards this clone: Given a far larger clone just one base away, this is likely a sequencing read error. J is TRDJ1 and V is TRDV2; TRDD2 aligns across 7 bases. The length of the CDR3 is 18 residues. Germline assignment: CDR1 GEAIGNYY and CDR2 EKD. With V trimmed by 0 bases and J by 3 bases, 15 bases remained unmatched. The CDR3 region has the DNA TGTGCCTGTGACACCGTTCCTACTGCGTTGGCATTTTCCGATAAACTCATCTTT. Encoded protein: CACDTVPTALAFSDKLIF.

This clone showed up many times. A far larger clone is off by one base, so a read error is likely. At the DNA level, this CDR3 is encoded by other sequences in the same sample as well. This chain joins TRDV2 and TRDJ1; TRDD3 matches at 11 bases. The CDR3 length is 16 residues. V lost 2 bases, J lost 3 bases, and 7 bases stayed unmatched. Germline loops: CDR1 GEAIGNYY, CDR2 EKD. CDR3 amino acids: CACDKLGDTQADKLIF. The CDR3 DNA follows: TGTGCCTGTGACAAGCTGGGGGATACACAGGCCGATAAACTCATCTTT.

This clone was counted only a few times. A single base is all that separates this from a far larger clone, so a read error is likely. Other DNA sequences in this specimen translate into the identical CDR3. The chain's CDR3 is CACDKVLGDTRSWDTRQMFF. The CDR3 DNA sequence: TGTGCCTGTGACAAAGTACTAGGGGATACGCGCTCCTGGGACACCCGACAGATGTTTTTC. The V call is TRDV2, the J call TRDJ3; 9 nucleotides agree with TRDD3. Germline-derived CDR1 and CDR2 are GEAIGNYY and EKD. J was trimmed by 0 bases and V by 2 bases; bases with no gene match: 10. There are 20 residues in the CDR3.

This clone was seen only a few times. TCRdb lists the protein of a much larger clone for this DNA, which differs at residue 10, so this is likely a read error; the protein given here is translated from the DNA itself. The same CDR3 is also encoded by other DNA sequences in this sample. The chain links TRDV2 to TRDJ3, with D possibly being TRDD3 (5 bases). Trimming stripped 0 bases from V and 0 bases from J, with 17 bases between. Germline V gene sequence: CDR1 GEAIGNYY, CDR2 EKD. This CDR3 comprises 20 residues. The CDR3 here is CACDTLGTTKGSWDTRQMFF. The CDR3 nucleotides read TGTGCCTGTGACACCTTGGGGACCACGAAGGGCTCCTGGGACACCCGACAGATGTTTTTC.

A remark on this clone: For this DNA, TCRdb reports the protein of a much larger clone, which diverges at residue 7, most likely from a read error; the protein presented here is translated directly from the DNA. The V call is TRDV2, the J call TRDJ3; the match to TRDD3 covers 9 bases. J gave up 0 bases and V 4 bases, and 12 bases lay outside the gene matches. CDR1 and CDR2 from the germline V gene are GEAIGNYY and EKD. This CDR3 has 20 residues. The CDR3 DNA sequence: TGTGCCTGTGATCCCATTGAACTGGGGGAAAGCTCCTGGGACACCCGACAGATGTTTTTC. Amino acid sequence: CACDPIELGESSWDTRQMFF.

This clone was recorded a few times. It is likely a read error: a sequence one base away is far more abundant. Other DNA sequences in the sample encode the same CDR3. V usage is TRDV2 and J usage is TRDJ1; 7 bases are shared with TRDD3. This CDR3 has 14 amino acids. The V gene's germline CDR1 is GEAIGNYY and CDR2 EKD. The DNA of the CDR3 is TGTGCCTGTGACAAAGTGGGGGACACAGATAAACTCATCTTT. Protein: CACDKVGDTDKLIF.

The chain has TRDV1 and TRDJ1, with TRDD3 identical over 9 bases. TCRdb supplies no J gene; here it was assigned by aligning the nucleotide sequence to germline. J gave up 3 bases and V 2 bases, and 19 bases lay outside the gene matches. The CDR3 loop spans 20 amino acids. The germline gives CDR1 TSWWSYY, CDR2 QGS. CDR3 protein: CALGEGLPPWGIEMADKLIF. For the CDR3, the DNA is TGTGCTCTTGGGGAAGGCCTCCCTCCGTGGGGGATAGAGATGGCCGATAAACTCATCTTT.

A note on this clone: Translating this DNA gives a protein that differs at residue 3 from the TCRdb one, which belongs to a much larger clone; a read error is likely, and the protein shown is this translation. This chain uses TRDV2 with TRDJ1; 9 positions match TRDD3. CDR3 length: 17 residues. From germline, CDR1 is GEAIGNYY and CDR2 EKD. CDR3 sequence reads: CASDKLGDPPYTDKLIF. The CDR3, as DNA: TGTGCCTCTGACAAACTGGGGGACCCCCCCTACACCGATAAACTCATCTTT.

Details on this clone: A read error likely explains this, since a far larger clone differs by one base. The V call is TRDV1, the J call TRDJ1; D might be TRDD3 (6 bases). Here the J gene came from matching the DNA to germline, since TCRdb omits it. The CDR3 totals 27 residues. The V and J ends lost 4 bases and 4 bases respectively, with 52 bases between them. The germline V gene has CDR1 TSWWSYY and CDR2 QGS. CDR3 sequence (DNA): TGTGCTCTTGGGGTGGATTCCTCGTACCTACGCCGCTTCTGGGGATCAAGCGAGGGAGCCGCGATCGATAAACTCATCTTT. It yields the protein CALGVDSSYLRRFWGSSEGAAIDKLIF.

About this clone: A read error likely explains this, since a far larger clone differs by one base. This chain joins TRDV1 and TRDJ1; 7 bases line up with TRDD3. Assignment of the J gene here rests on matching the DNA to germline, because TCRdb gives none. The CDR3 totals 27 residues. Germline values: CDR1 TSWWSYY, CDR2 QGS. V shed 4 bases and J 4 bases; nucleotides not matched to a gene: 45. The CDR3 DNA reads as TGTGCTCTTGGGGTGGAATCCTCGTACCTACGCCGCTACTGGGGATCAAGCGAGGGAGCCGCGATCGATAAACTCATCTTT. Encoded protein: CALGVESSYLRRYWGSSEGAAIDKLIF.

This clone is medium-sized within its sample. V usage is TRDV2 and J usage is TRDJ3, with D perhaps TRDD3 (5 bases). This CDR3 is 18 amino acids long. Trimming took 1 base from V and 0 from J, leaving 12 bases between them. Germline V gene data show CDR1 as GEAIGNYY and CDR2 as EKD. DNA for the CDR3: TGTGCCTGTGACACGGCGGGGACGAGCTCCTGGGACACCCGACAGATGTTTTTC. The encoded protein is CACDTAGTSSWDTRQMFF.

This clone appeared a few times. TCRdb's protein, taken from a much larger clone, differs from this DNA's translation at residue 5, likely owing to a read error; the protein displayed comes from the DNA. CDR3 nucleotide sequence: TGTGCCTGTGACAACCTGAGGGTTTCTGGGGGACACGAGTACACCGATAAACTCATCTTT. Protein product: CACDNLRVSGGHEYTDKLIF. This chain connects TRDV2 to TRDJ1; 8 bases fit TRDD3. The length of the CDR3 is 20 residues. Germline V CDR1 and CDR2: GEAIGNYY, EKD. With V trimmed by 2 bases and J by 0 bases, 19 bases remained unmatched.

Worth noting for this clone: This likely reflects a read error, since a far larger clone is one base away. Other DNA sequences of this sample code for an identical CDR3. V and J are TRDV2 and TRDJ3, with a weak D call TRDD3 (5 bases). Germline lookup yields CDR1 GEAIGNYY and CDR2 EKD. The CDR3 sequence is 20 residues long. The CDR3 region is CACDTLGTTNGSWDTRQMFF. The CDR3 DNA reads TGTGCCTGTGACACCTTGGGGACCACGAACGGCTCCTGGGATACCCGACAGATGTTTTTC.

This clone rates as large. The CDR3 loop is CACDTMDSYPSTDKLIF. The CDR3, as DNA: TGTGCCTGTGACACCATGGATAGCTATCCAAGCACCGATAAACTCATCTTT. The V gene is TRDV2, the J gene TRDJ1; possible D gene TRDD3, 5 bases. The V gene lost 0 bases and the J gene lost 1 base, with 17 bases spanning the gap. The germline CDR1 and CDR2 sequences are GEAIGNYY and EKD. The CDR3 has 17 residues.

This clone was counted many times. The J gene was recorded as TRDJ1; no V gene was called; the table assigns TRDD3, which was not confirmed against the DNA. The CDR3 extends over 17 amino acids. The CDR3 loop reads CACDRGGLLGGPDKLIF. In DNA, the CDR3 is TGTGCCTGTGATAGGGGGGGATTACTGGGGGGGCCCGATAAACTCATCTTT.

This sequence joins TRDV1 and TRDJ1; 11 positions match TRDD3. TCRdb supplies no J gene; here it was assigned by aligning the nucleotide sequence to germline. This CDR3 region has 23 residues. Germline V CDR1 and CDR2: TSWWSYY, QGS. V lost 1 base, J lost 1 base, and 23 bases stayed unmatched. The chain's CDR3 is CALGEPRGLPPDWGIGPTDKLIF. The CDR3 coding sequence is TGTGCTCTTGGGGAACCCCGGGGCCTTCCCCCGGACTGGGGGATAGGTCCCACCGATAAACTCATCTTT.

The chain employs TRDV1 and TRDJ1; TRDD3 matches 9 bases. No J segment appears in TCRdb, so it was assigned here by matching the sequence to germline. V gave up 4 bases and J gave up 2 bases; unmatched junction bases: 35. The CDR3 length is 25 residues. Germline CDR1 is TSWWSYY and CDR2 is QGS. CDR3 in amino acids: CALGAAAFLLNSLGDHLTGTDKLIF. The DNA of the CDR3 is TGTGCTCTTGGGGCCGCCGCCTTCCTCCTAAATAGTCTGGGGGATCACCTCACCGGGACCGATAAACTCATCTTT.

In its sample, this clone was seen a few times. V gene TRDV2 combines with J gene TRDJ3; 9 bases are a match to TRDD3. Germline V gene lookup returns CDR1 GEAIGNYY and CDR2 EKD. V dropped 1 base and J dropped 0; count of bases not matched to a gene: 6. CDR3 size: 19 residues. The chain's CDR3 is CACDTLGDGSSWDTRQMFF. The CDR3 DNA sequence: TGTGCCTGTGACACTCTGGGGGATGGCAGCTCCTGGGACACCCGACAGATGTTTTTC.

This clone showed up just a few times. The chain joins TRDV2 to TRDJ1; tentatively, D is TRDD3 (5 bases). Germline assignment: CDR1 GEAIGNYY and CDR2 EKD. This CDR3 has 13 amino acids. The V end lost 0 bases, the J end lost 4 bases, and 8 bases lay between the germline ends. CDR3 bases: TGTGCCTGTGACACCGCTGGGAGCGATAAACTCATCTTT. Its protein product is CACDTAGSDKLIF.

This clone has more than one count but fewer than ten. One end of the junction does not line up with germline, which may come from a read error. This specimen includes other DNA sequences encoding the same CDR3. V usage is TRDV2 and J usage is TRDJ3; TRDD3 agrees at 11 bases. Germline-derived CDR1 and CDR2 are GEAIGNYY and EKD. This CDR3 has 21 amino acids. The CDR3 loop reads CACDTGVGDTRISWDTRQMFF. CDR3 in DNA: TGCGCCTGTGACACCGGTGTGGGGGATACGCGTATATCCTGGGACACCCGACAGATGTTTTTC.

This clone turned up a few times. This likely traces to a read error, being one base from a far larger clone. This sequence joins TRDV2 and TRDJ1; 8 bases fit TRDD3. CDR1 is GEAIGNYY and CDR2 is EKD in the germline V gene. The CDR3 is 18 amino acids. V lost 0 bases, J lost 4 bases, and 15 bases stayed unmatched. The CDR3 spells CACDTVTTLGVNGDKLIF. The CDR3 DNA reads TGTGCCTGTGACACCGTAACCACACTGGGGGTTAATGGCGATAAACTCATCTTT.

Relative to its sample, this clone is medium-sized. The V call is TRAV38-2/DV8, the J call TRDJ1; TRDD3 agrees at 7 bases. The CDR3 covers 19 residues. Germline CDR1 is TSESDYY and CDR2 is QEAYKQQN. V lost 0 bases to trimming and J lost 0 bases; unmatched junction nucleotides: 14. The chain's CDR3 is CAYRSAPSHWGLNTDKLIF. In DNA form, the CDR3 reads TGTGCTTATAGGAGCGCGCCCTCCCACTGGGGATTGAACACCGATAAACTCATCTTT.

This clone was seen a handful of times. Translating this DNA gives a protein that differs at residue 9 from the TCRdb one, which belongs to a much larger clone; a read error is likely, and the protein shown is this translation. This chain connects TRDV2 to TRDJ3; no definite D call. The V end was cut by 0 bases, the J end by 2 bases, with 10 bases between. The CDR3 extends over 17 amino acids. The V gene's germline CDR1 is GEAIGNYY and CDR2 EKD. The CDR3 protein is CACDTLHAAWDTRQMFF. In DNA form, the CDR3 reads TGTGCCTGTGACACCCTGCATGCTGCCTGGGACACCCGACAGATGTTTTTC.

The table lists this clone with a count of one. Only one base separates this from a far larger clonotype, so it likely reflects a read error. For the J gene the call is TRDJ1; the V gene lacks a call; whether TRDD3, the table's D call, matches the DNA was not checked. The CDR3 is 21 residues long. The CDR3 DNA sequence: TGTGCCTGTGACACTCTTCTTTCCCATTATACTGGCAGCCCGTACACCGATAAACTAATCTTT. It is translated as CACDTLLSHYTGSPYTDKLIF.

In regard to this clone: TCRdb records a much larger clone's protein for this DNA, with a difference at residue 4 that likely arises from a read error; the protein given is the translation of the DNA. J is TRDJ3 and V is TRDV2; D is ambiguous. The CDR3 totals 17 residues. Per the germline V gene, CDR1 is GEAIGNYY and CDR2 is EKD. The CDR3 DNA follows: TGTGCCTGTTACACATCGCCCCCCTCCTGGGACACCCGACAGATGTTTTTC. Protein: CACYTSPPSWDTRQMFF.

On this clone itself: A read error likely explains why the TCRdb protein, taken from a much larger clone, differs from this DNA's translation at residue 16; the protein shown is translated from the DNA. The CDR3 region has the DNA TGTGCCTGTGATAACCTTGGTACGGGGGGATACCGTACTTACACCGGTAAACTCATCTTT. Protein: CACDNLGTGGYRTYTGKLIF. The chain uses TRDV2 and TRDJ1; 9 bases fit TRDD3. This CDR3 has 20 residues. Germline V gene data show CDR1 as GEAIGNYY and CDR2 as EKD.